This TCR beta chain derives from a study of cytomegalovirus exposure and HLA in healthy donors. V lost 4 bases to trimming and J lost 6 bases; unmatched junction nucleotides: 5. This CDR3 comprises 14 residues. Looked up from germline, CDR1 is MDHEN and CDR2 is SYDVKM. The PCR had 60 Vbeta and 13 Jbeta primers. This table comes from immunoSEQ multiplex PCR, and its TCRdb copy is limited to in-frame clones, with some not included. Altogether around 190,000 clones are present, more than 70% being singletons, with the ten largest covering 4.5% to 5.5%. This TCR was recovered from a man aged 25-40 years in good health and CMV-seropositive. The sample taken for sequencing was PBMCs. The rearrangement links TRBV28 to TRBJ1-1, with 10 nucleotides matching TRBD1. CDR3 sequence: CASSSTGGLAEAFF. As DNA, the CDR3 is TGTGCCAGCAGTTCGACAGGGGGCCTGGCTGAAGCTTTCTTT.